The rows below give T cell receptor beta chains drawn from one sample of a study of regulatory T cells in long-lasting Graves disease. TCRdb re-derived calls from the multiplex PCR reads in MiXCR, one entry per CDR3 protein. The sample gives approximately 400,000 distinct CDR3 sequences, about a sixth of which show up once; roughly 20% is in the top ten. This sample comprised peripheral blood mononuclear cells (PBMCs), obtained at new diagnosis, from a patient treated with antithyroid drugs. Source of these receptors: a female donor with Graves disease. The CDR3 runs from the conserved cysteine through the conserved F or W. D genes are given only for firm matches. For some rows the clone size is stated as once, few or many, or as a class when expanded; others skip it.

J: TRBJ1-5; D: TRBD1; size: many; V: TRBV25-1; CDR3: CASSATPRQGAGQPQHF; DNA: TGTGCCAGCAGTGCCACCCCTCGGCAGGGGGCCGGACAGCCCCAGCATTTT
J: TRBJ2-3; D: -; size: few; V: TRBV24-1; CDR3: CATSDSRGSDTQYF; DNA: TGTGCCACCAGTGATTCTAGGGGTTCAGATACGCAGTATTTT
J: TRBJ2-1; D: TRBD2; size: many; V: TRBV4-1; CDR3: CASSQEGREDEQFF; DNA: TGCGCCAGCAGCCAAGAAGGGAGGGAAGATGAGCAGTTCTTC
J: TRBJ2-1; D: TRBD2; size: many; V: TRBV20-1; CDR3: CSARVQTGRGGHNEQFF; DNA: TGCAGTGCTAGAGTTCAAACTGGGCGGGGGGGGCACAATGAGCAGTTCTTC
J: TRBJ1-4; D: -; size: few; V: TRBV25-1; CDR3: CASTPSSHEKLFF; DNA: TGTGCCAGCACCCCCAGCTCCCATGAAAAACTGTTTTTT
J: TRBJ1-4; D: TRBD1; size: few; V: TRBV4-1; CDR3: CASRRGQGADGLFF; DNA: TGCGCCAGCCGCCGTGGACAGGGGGCAGACGGGCTGTTTTTT
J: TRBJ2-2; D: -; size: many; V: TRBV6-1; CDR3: CASTGGANTGELFF; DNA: TGTGCCAGCACGGGGGGCGCGAACACCGGGGAGCTGTTTTTT
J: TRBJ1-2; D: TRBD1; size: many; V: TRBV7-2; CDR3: CASSPSTGRSDGYTF; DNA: TGTGCCAGCAGCCCATCGACAGGGAGGAGCGATGGCTACACCTTC
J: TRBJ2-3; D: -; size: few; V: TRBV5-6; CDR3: CASSLRDREYF; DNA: TGTGCCAGCAGCCTACGGGACCGGGAGTATTTT
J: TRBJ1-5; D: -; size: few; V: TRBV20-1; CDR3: CSATFPGFINQPQHF; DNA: TGCAGTGCGACTTTTCCGGGGTTTATAAATCAGCCCCAGCATTTT
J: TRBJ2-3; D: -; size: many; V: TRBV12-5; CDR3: CASGLVATAGFTDTQYF; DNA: TGTGCTAGTGGTTTGGTGGCAACTGCGGGATTCACAGATACGCAGTATTTT
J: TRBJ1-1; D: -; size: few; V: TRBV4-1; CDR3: CASSQISKQGVPRAFF; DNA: TGCGCCAGCAGCCAAATATCGAAACAGGGAGTACCGCGAGCTTTCTTT
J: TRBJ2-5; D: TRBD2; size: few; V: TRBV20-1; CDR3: CSAVDWPAGGVALETQYF; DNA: TGCAGTGCTGTGGATTGGCCAGCGGGGGGGGTCGCGCTAGAGACCCAGTACTTC
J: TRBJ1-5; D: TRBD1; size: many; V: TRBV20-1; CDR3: CSAGQPSNQPQHF; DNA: TGCAGTGCGGGACAGCCTAGCAATCAGCCCCAGCATTTT
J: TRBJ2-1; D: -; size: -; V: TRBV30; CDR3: CAWSDHGSGEQFF; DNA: TGTGCCTGGAGTGACCATGGGTCTGGGGAGCAGTTCTTC
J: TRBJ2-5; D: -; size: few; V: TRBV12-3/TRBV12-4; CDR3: CASSLFRGVTQYF; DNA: TGTGCCAGCAGTTTGTTCAGGGGAGTGACCCAGTACTTC
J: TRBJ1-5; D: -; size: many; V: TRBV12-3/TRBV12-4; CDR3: CASSSGQFNQPQHF; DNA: TGTGCCAGCAGTTCCGGACAGTTCAATCAGCCCCAGCATTTT
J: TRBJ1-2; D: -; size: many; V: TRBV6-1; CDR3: CASSDPTRDYGYTF; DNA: TGTGCCAGCAGTGACCCAACCCGGGACTATGGCTACACCTTC
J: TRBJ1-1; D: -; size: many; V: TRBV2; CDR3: CASNRVPGTEAFF; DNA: TGTGCCAGCAACCGGGTCCCGGGCACTGAAGCTTTCTTT